This T cell receptor (beta chain) was sequenced during a study of cytomegalovirus exposure and HLA in healthy donors. Study summary: A prior analysis found around 110 million unique TCR beta sequences from approximately 190 million T cells. Study-wide results and limits: Earlier results showed most TCR beta V segments being productive about 87% or about 30% of the time. Researchers reported in a later analysis that a missense DCLRE1C variant was tied to TCR beta V- and J-gene trimming.

With respect to this clone: Antigen: not known.

Primers for the PCR totalled 60 Vbeta and 13 Jbeta. Some clones are missing from TCRdb's copy, which holds only in-frame ones; the method was immunoSEQ multiplex PCR. The repertoire holds around 230,000 clones, with over 75% as singletons. Sequencing was done on a sample of PBMCs. The source of this sequence is a boy between 10 and 17 years old in good health and CMV-seronegative.

The CDR3 sequence is CASSRVYEQYF. The DNA for the CDR3 is TGTGCCAGCTCACGCGTCTACGAGCAGTACTTC. The chain links TRBV18 to TRBJ2-7, with D unclear. The CDR3 spans 11 residues. The germline V gene has CDR1 KGHSH and CDR2 LQKENI. With 4 bases removed from V and 3 bases from J, the gap between germline ends came to 4 bases.